One and the same sample provided the 14 T cell receptor beta chains below, sequenced in a study of shared clonotypes between healthy human individuals. Clones were read by immunoSEQ multiplex PCR, and TCRdb kept only the in-frame ones, dropping some. The sample has around 2.5 million clones, over 85% seen once; the top ten hold approximately 0.37%. Sequenced sample: naive CD4+ T cells from PBMCs. The subset is: CD45RA+ positively selected. The source is a man between 18 and 35 years old in good health. Some clones in this sample may be carry-over from other donors' samples.

The rearrangement links TRBV10-3 to TRBJ1-2, with TRBD1 matching over 10 bases. Germline values: CDR1 ENHRY, CDR2 SYGVKD. This CDR3 is built from 15 residues. V dropped 7 bases and J dropped 5; count of bases not matched to a gene: 10. The CDR3 DNA follows: TGTGCCATCAACGATCGGACAGGGGGTAAATATGGCTACACCTTC. Its translation: CAINDRTGGKYGYTF.

V and J are TRBV6-6 and TRBJ2-3; perhaps D is TRBD1 or TRBD2 (6 bases each). V lost 4 bases and J lost 4, with 12 bases in between. This CDR3 has 14 residues. CDR1 is MNHNY, CDR2 SVGAGI, per germline (reference sequence). The CDR3 region is CASSFPGGADTQYF. In DNA form, the CDR3 reads TGTGCCAGCAGTTTCCCCGGGGGCGCAGATACGCAGTATTTT.

Comment on this clone: Additional DNA sequences in this sample encode the identical CDR3. V usage is TRBV5-1 and J usage is TRBJ2-3; 13 bases agree with TRBD2. V was clipped by 3 bases and J by 4 bases; unmatched bases: 5. The germline gives CDR1 SGHRS, CDR2 YFSETQ. The CDR3 length is 16 residues. CDR3 residues: CASSSGLAGVADTQYF. The CDR3 DNA is TGCGCCAGCAGCTCCGGACTAGCGGGAGTTGCAGATACGCAGTATTTT.

The V and J genes are TRBV4-1 and TRBJ2-2; D not resolved. Germline V CDR1 and CDR2: MGHRA, YSYEKL. CDR3 length equals 15 residues. V dropped 2 bases and J dropped 6 bases, with 13 bases sitting between them. The CDR3 reads CASSQPTGSPGELFF. CDR3 bases: TGCGCCAGCAGCCAACCCACCGGGTCCCCCGGGGAGCTGTTTTTT.

The V gene is TRBV19, the J gene TRBJ2-3; D is possibly TRBD2 (5 bases). The CDR3 is 15 residues long. CDR1 is LNHDA and CDR2 is SQIVND in the germline V gene (reference sequence). Between the trimmed V and J ends, which lost 0 bases and 0 bases, there was a span of 7 bases. Here the CDR3 DNA reads TGTGCCAGTAGTATAGATCGCGGGAGCACAGATACGCAGTATTTT. It is translated as CASSIDRGSTDTQYF.

The chain is built from TRBV2 and TRBJ2-2; a weak D match, TRBD2 (6 bases). The CDR3 is 17 amino acids. The germline gives CDR1 SNHLY, CDR2 FYNNEI. Trimming removed 8 bases at V and 4 bases at J, with 23 bases between. The CDR3 region has the DNA TGTGCCAGCTCCCCGGCCGGGAGCGGTTGGGGCACCGGGGAGCTGTTTTTT. Amino acids: CASSPAGSGWGTGELFF.

The chain joins TRBV4-2 to TRBJ2-3, with 14 bases identical to TRBD2. Trimming removed 4 bases from V and 4 bases from J; junction bases left unmatched: 4. CDR1 is LGHNA and CDR2 is YNFKEQ in the germline V gene. There are 16 residues in the CDR3. The CDR3 is CASSRGTSGSPDTQYF. CDR3 nucleotides: TGTGCCAGCAGCCGCGGGACTAGCGGGAGCCCAGATACGCAGTATTTT.

This clone was recorded only once. This sequence joins TRBV4-1 and TRBJ1-4; weak D call: TRBD1 (6 bases). Trimming removed 1 base at V and 7 bases at J, with 13 bases between. Germline assignment: CDR1 MGHRA and CDR2 YSYEKL. CDR3 length equals 15 residues. CDR3 coding DNA: TGCGCCAGCAGCCAAGGGACAGTTGTGACTGAAAAACTGTTTTTT. It codes for CASSQGTVVTEKLFF.

The chain combines TRBV28 with TRBJ2-7; 7 nucleotides match TRBD2. Germline trimming cut 3 bases from V and 6 bases from J; bases unmatched to any gene: 5. Germline assignment: CDR1 MDHEN and CDR2 SYDVKM. This CDR3 has 13 amino acids. This CDR3 is CASSLGGTGEQYF. CDR3 in DNA: TGTGCCAGCAGTTTGGGGGGGACGGGCGAGCAGTACTTC.

The rearrangement joins TRBV2 to TRBJ1-1; the D gene is possibly TRBD1 (5 bases). Germline CDR1 and CDR2: SNHLY and FYNNEI. CDR3 length equals 15 residues. With 3 bases removed from V and 0 bases from J, the gap between germline ends came to 11 bases. The CDR3 DNA reads TGTGCCAGCAGTGAGGCAGGGAGGTTGAACACTGAAGCTTTCTTT. Its protein is CASSEAGRLNTEAFF.

The V and J genes are TRBV30 and TRBJ2-6; 7 bases line up with TRBD2. Per germline, CDR1 GTSNPN and CDR2 SVGIG (reference sequence). Trimming cost V 2 bases and J 2 bases; bases outside gene matches: 6. CDR3 size: 16 residues. The CDR3 DNA sequence: TGTGCCTGGAGTCCGGGGGGTCTCACTGGGGCCAACGTCCTGACTTTC. Its translation: CAWSPGGLTGANVLTF. The full variable domain, with the rest looked up from reference TRBV30 and TRBJ2-6, is SQTIHQWPATLVQPVGSPLSLECTVEGTSNPNLYWYRQAAGRGLQLLFYSVGIGQISSEVPQNLSASRPQDRQFILSSKKLLLSDSGFYLCAWSPGGLTGANVLTFGAGSRLTVL.

The J gene is TRBJ2-7, the V gene TRBV4-2, with TRBD2 matching 16 bases. Germline V gene lookup returns CDR1 LGHNA and CDR2 YNFKEQ. The CDR3 spans 18 residues. V trimming: 4 bases; J trimming: 3 bases; junction bases outside the gene matches: 9. In nucleotides, the CDR3 is TGTGCCAGCAGCCGCGGGACTAGCGGGAGGGCTATGGTCTACGAGCAGTACTTC. Amino acids: CASSRGTSGRAMVYEQYF.

This clone has a single count. The chain carries TRBV7-6 and TRBJ1-1; D possibly corresponds to TRBD1 (5 bases). The germline CDR1 and CDR2 sequences are SGHVS and FNYEAQ. The ends were cut back, 5 bases at V and 1 base at J, with 14 bases in the middle. CDR3 length: 15 amino acids. CDR3 nucleotides: TGTGCCAGCAGCATCATCGGGGGGGGGAACACTGAAGCTTTCTTT. Protein product: CASSIIGGGNTEAFF. Supplemented by reference TRBV7-6 and TRBJ1-1, the full variable domain reads GAGVSQSPRYKVTKRGQDVALRCDPISGHVSLYWYRQALGQGPEFLTYFNYEAQQDKSGLPNDRFSAERPEGSISTLTIQRTEQRDSAMYRCASSIIGGGNTEAFFGQGTRLTVV.

The rearrangement links TRBV29-1 to TRBJ2-7; D perhaps matches TRBD1 (5 bases). Germline V gene sequence: CDR1 SQVTM, CDR2 ANQGSEA. The CDR3 length is 19 residues. Trimming removed 1 base from V and 4 bases from J, with 29 bases in between. CDR3 sequence: CSVEGAGQPVPPQGYEQYF. CDR3 DNA: TGCAGCGTTGAAGGTGCTGGACAACCGGTCCCGCCTCAGGGATACGAGCAGTACTTC.